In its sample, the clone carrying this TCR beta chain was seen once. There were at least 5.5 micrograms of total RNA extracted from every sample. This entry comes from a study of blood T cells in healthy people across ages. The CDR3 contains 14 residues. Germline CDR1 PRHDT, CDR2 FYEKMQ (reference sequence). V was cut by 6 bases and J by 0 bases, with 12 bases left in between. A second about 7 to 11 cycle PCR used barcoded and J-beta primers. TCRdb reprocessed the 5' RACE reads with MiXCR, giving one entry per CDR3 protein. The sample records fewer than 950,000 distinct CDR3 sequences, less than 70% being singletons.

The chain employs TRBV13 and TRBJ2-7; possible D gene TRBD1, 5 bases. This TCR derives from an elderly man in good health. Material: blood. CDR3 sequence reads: CASRQAASSYEQYF. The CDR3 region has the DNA TGTGCCAGCAGACAGGCGGCAAGCTCCTACGAGCAGTACTTC.